This T cell receptor (beta chain) appears in the sequencing data of a study of liver allograft versus peripheral blood T cells. Across the study: The study compared liver allograft T cell receptor repertoires against peripheral blood repertoires of liver transplant recipients. Study-wide results and limits: Reported data describe T cell receptor repertoires within liver allografts as differing from those in peripheral blood.

TCRdb processed the reads anew with MiXCR; each CDR3 protein has one entry. The profile shows roughly 2,500 distinct CDR3 sequences, about 14% of them singletons. By share, this clonotype ranks as medium-sized. Its antigen is still unknown. The germline gives CDR1 LNHDA, CDR2 SQIVND (reference sequence). With V trimmed by 9 bases and J by 1 base, 8 bases remained unmatched. The CDR3 has 14 residues. The J gene is TRBJ1-1, the V gene TRBV19; 7 nucleotides line up with TRBD1. The TCR comes from a human patient who had a liver transplant. Among the T cells, some may be from the graft donor. For the CDR3, the DNA is TGTGCCAGCACCCCGACAGGGAAGAACACTGAAGCTTTCTTT. It codes for CASTPTGKNTEAFF.